This T cell receptor beta chain is drawn from a study of ipilimumab plus nivolumab after autologous stem cell transplantation. Study-wide background: The DLBCL cohort had primary refractory and relapsed disease, with 18-month progression-free survival of about 82% and 31%.

Deletions cut 9 bases from V and 1 base from J, with 15 bases between. CDR3 length equals 14 residues. Germline-derived CDR1 and CDR2 are SNHLY and FYNNEI. The count of this clone is one. Checkpoint therapy with ipilimumab 1 mg/kg began 14 to 28 days after transplant. Repertoires were generated with immunoSEQ multiplex PCR, while TCRdb's copy carries only in-frame clones and drops some. The table records roughly 86,000 clones, 75% to 85% of them present only once. V gene TRBV2 combines with J gene TRBJ1-1; TRBD1 might be the D (6 bases). The sequence was collected from a male donor with diffuse large B-cell lymphoma. The sequencing here drew on PBMCs, taken in a trial of ipilimumab plus nivolumab as post-transplant consolidation. This CDR3 is CARRPGHQNTEAFF. CDR3 in DNA: TGTGCCAGGAGACCGGGACACCAGAACACTGAAGCTTTCTTT.